Described below is a single TCR beta chain sequence and its context. The specificity of this receptor is unknown. Nothing much larger sits one base from this clone, and base qualities are not available. The archived tumor blocks came from patients who had not received neoadjuvant therapy before resection. For the preserved-tissue arm, the study drew on 30 to 35 surgical resection samples taken from roughly 23 pancreatic ductal adenocarcinoma patients who had not been treated previously. For the resection arm, DNA was extracted from ten 5-micron curls of FFPE tumor adjacent to the multiplex immunohistochemistry slide. The germline V gene sets CDR1 to MDHEN and CDR2 to SYDVKM. The CDR3 covers 15 residues, taking in both the cysteine and the phenylalanine. The DNA shown is the 45-base CDR3, in frame from base 1. V trim: 8 bases; J trim: 2 bases; unmatched bases: 4. This specimen comes from a study of CXCR4 blockade with PD-1 therapy in pancreatic cancer (dated by TCRdb to the late 2010s). For the wider study: Multiplex immunohistochemistry and TCRbeta immunosequencing of resected pancreatic ductal adenocarcinoma were combined in the study with ex vivo slice culture in which PD-1 and CXCR4 blockade were tested. To assess intratumoral heterogeneity, two geographically distinct regions from each of several tumors were TCR-sequenced.

The full study reports these points: Tumors had clonal expansion, with a mean productive clonality of approximately 0.14 compared with around 0.05 in healthy blood, yet clonality showed no correlation with survival. A strong correlation was found between amino acid clone frequency and the number of distinct nucleotide rearrangements encoding each amino acid clone, suggesting convergent selection by common tumor antigens. Because only TCRbeta chains were sequenced, true antigen-specificity overlap among convergent dominant clones remained unconfirmed while awaiting paired alpha-beta single-cell sequencing.

Using the immunoSEQ Assay at Adaptive Biotechnologies, the researchers immunosequenced TCRbeta CDR3 regions from the extracted DNA. The original pipeline was this. To quantify the absolute abundance of each unique TCRbeta CDR3, sequences were collapsed and filtered. Clonality was defined as 1 minus Pielou's evenness, computed on productive in-frame rearrangements only. Regional overlap tracked the top 100 nucleotide rearrangements across paired samples, with Morisita index comparing paired versus unrelated samples. Convergence of nucleotide rearrangements onto identical amino acid sequences was assessed with the immunoSEQ Rearrangement Details tool. Sourced from immuneACCESS, this table was stored by TCRdb with only in-frame sequences that have V and J called. A share of the clones is absent; for the studies checked, an unresolved V gene accounts for under half, and the remainder has no known explanation. D and trimming were read from the DNA, whereas the V and J calls and clone size are those reported in that table. The sample includes roughly 18,000 clones, with 72% observed a single time. The top ten hold under 7.5% of the sample.

The chain is made from TRBV28 and TRBJ1-4, with 11 central nucleotides matching TRBD1. The source of this sequence is a human donor with pancreatic ductal adenocarcinoma. The material sequenced was tumor tissue. The sequence in DNA is TGTGCCAGCGGCCGGGACAGGGGGACTAATGAAAAACTGTTTTTT. Its amino acids are CASGRDRGTNEKLFF.